These 28 T cell receptor beta chains were sequenced from one sample in a study of cytomegalovirus exposure and HLA in healthy donors. The PCR was carried out with 60 Vbeta primers and 13 Jbeta primers. Sequenced by immunoSEQ multiplex PCR; TCRdb stores in-frame clones only, minus some. Here the sample spans about 63,000 clones, roughly 80% being singletons. Sequenced input: PBMCs. The receptors derive from a woman aged 40 to 55 in good health and CMV-seropositive.

V and J are TRBV19 and TRBJ2-7; 11 bases fit TRBD1. Looked up from germline, CDR1 is LNHDA and CDR2 is SQIVND (reference sequence). The ends lost 6 bases at V and 5 bases at J; junction bases unmatched: 12. This CDR3 comprises 16 residues. In DNA form, the CDR3 reads TGTGCCAGTAGGCCGGGACAGGGGGTTCTCGGAGACGAGCAGTACTTC. Translated, it gives CASRPGQGVLGDEQYF. Full variable domain (remainder filled in from reference TRBV19 and TRBJ2-7): DGGITQSPKYLFRKEGQNVTLSCEQNLNHDAMYWYRQDPGQGLRLIYYSQIVNDFQKGDIAEGYSVSREKKESFPLTVTSAQKNPTAFYLCASRPGQGVLGDEQYFGPGTRLTVT.

V usage is TRBV6-4 and J usage is TRBJ1-5; possible D gene TRBD1, 6 bases. The CDR3 is 13 amino acids. Trimming left V 3 bases short and J 6 bases short, with 9 bases between. Germline values: CDR1 MRHNA, CDR2 SNTAGT. The CDR3: CASSEGTTQPQHF. The DNA of the CDR3 is TGTGCCAGCAGTGAAGGGACAACTCAGCCCCAGCATTTT.

This chain uses TRBV7-2 with TRBJ1-2; D uncertain. V was clipped by 1 base and J by 5 bases, with 8 bases between them. CDR3 length: 13 residues. Germline V gene lookup returns CDR1 SGHTA and CDR2 FQGNSA. The chain's CDR3 is CASSLDFLYGYTF. As DNA, the CDR3 is TGTGCCAGCAGCTTAGACTTCCTATATGGCTACACCTTC.

This sequence joins TRBV27 and TRBJ1-3, with 8 bases that match TRBD1. The germline V gene encodes CDR1 MNHEY and CDR2 SMNVEV (reference sequence). This CDR3 contains 15 residues. After removal of 5 bases from V and 4 bases from J, the junction contained 7 bases not matched to a gene. In nucleotides, the CDR3 is TGTGCCAGCAGTGGACAGGGCCGGGGCGGAAACACCATATATTTT. Residues: CASSGQGRGGNTIYF.

The chain employs TRBV29-1 and TRBJ1-2; D ambiguous. The CDR3 is 14 amino acids. The V and J ends lost 3 bases and 3 bases respectively, with 14 bases between them. CDR1 is SQVTM, CDR2 ANQGSEA, per germline. CDR3 DNA sequence: TGCAGCGTTGATCACGGAGAGGGCGACTATGGCTACACCTTC. Protein: CSVDHGEGDYGYTF.

This clone has a single count. The CDR3 is CASGLGDSRDTQYF. The CDR3 DNA reads as TGTGCTAGTGGTTTGGGGGACAGTAGAGATACGCAGTATTTT. The chain combines TRBV12-5 with TRBJ2-3; 7 nucleotides agree with TRBD1. V lost 1 base and J lost 5; bases outside the gene matches: 3. The CDR3 extends over 14 amino acids. Germline V gene data show CDR1 as LGHNT and CDR2 as FRNRAP.

The genes are TRBV11-2 and TRBJ1-1, with a possible D match to TRBD1 (5 bases). There are 14 residues in the CDR3. V was trimmed by 2 bases and J by 5 bases, leaving 12 bases between them. Germline V gene sequence: CDR1 SGHAT, CDR2 FQNNGV. The CDR3: CASSLQGGFTEAFF. As DNA, the CDR3 is TGTGCCAGCAGCTTACAGGGTGGATTTACTGAAGCTTTCTTT.

The chain is built from TRBV25-1 and TRBJ2-1; D remains unclear. The CDR3 has 14 amino acids. Per germline, CDR1 MGHDK and CDR2 SYGVNS. Trimming removed 1 base from V and 5 bases from J, with 9 bases in between. CDR3 DNA: TGTGCCAGCAGTGAATGGAGAGACGACAATGAGCAGTTCTTC. The encoded protein is CASSEWRDDNEQFF.

The chain joins TRBV7-9 to TRBJ1-2; D is possibly TRBD1 (6 bases). Germline loops: CDR1 SEHNR, CDR2 FQNEAQ (reference sequence). This CDR3 is 15 amino acids long. V gave up 5 bases and J gave up 4 bases, with 17 bases separating them. CDR3 DNA sequence: TGTGCCAGCAGCGAAAGGACAGAATTTCTCTATGGCTACACCTTC. Protein: CASSERTEFLYGYTF.

The chain links TRBV7-9 to TRBJ1-3; D is unresolved. CDR1 and CDR2 (germline): SEHNR, FQNEAQ (reference sequence). Between the trimmed V and J ends, which lost 6 bases and 2 bases, there was a span of 11 bases. CDR3 size: 14 residues. The CDR3 nucleotides read TGTGCCAGCAGATTTGGTGAGGCTGGAAACACCATATATTTT. Protein: CASRFGEAGNTIYF.

The genes are TRBV7-3 and TRBJ1-2; tentative D call: TRBD1 (5 bases). Germline V CDR1 and CDR2: SGHTA, FQGTGA. CDR3 length: 13 residues. The ends were cut back, 3 bases at V and 8 bases at J, with 13 bases in the middle. CDR3 residues: CASSFYGARGYTF. The DNA of the CDR3 is TGTGCCAGCAGCTTCTATGGGGCCAGGGGCTACACCTTC. The full variable domain, in which reference TRBV7-3 and TRBJ1-2 provide the parts outside the CDR3, is GAGVSQTPSNKVTEKGKYVELRCDPISGHTALYWYRQSLGQGPEFLIYFQGTGAADDSGLPNDRFFAVRPEGSVSTLKIQRTERGDSAVYLCASSFYGARGYTFGSGTRLTVV.

As for this clone: The sample contains more than one DNA sequence encoding this CDR3. V and J are TRBV5-1 and TRBJ2-6; 7 bases are shared with TRBD1. CDR1 and CDR2 (germline): SGHRS, YFSETQ. CDR3 length equals 16 residues. The trim removed 3 bases at V and 0 bases at J, leaving 3 bases unmatched. This CDR3 is CASSYGTVSGANVLTF. The CDR3 DNA follows: TGCGCCAGCAGCTACGGGACAGTCTCTGGGGCCAACGTCCTGACTTTC.

The gene calls are TRBV6-1 and TRBJ2-4; TRBD1 matches 7 bases. Germline assignment: CDR1 MNHNS and CDR2 SASEGT. CDR3 length: 17 amino acids. With V trimmed by 1 base and J by 0 bases, 6 bases remained unmatched. Here the CDR3 reads CASSEVSQGLAKNIQYF. CDR3 sequence (DNA): TGTGCCAGCAGTGAAGTTTCACAGGGGCTAGCCAAAAACATTCAGTACTTC.

V usage is TRBV5-6 and J usage is TRBJ1-1, with TRBD1 identical over 8 bases. The V segment lost 4 bases and the J segment 6 bases; nucleotides outside the gene matches: 11. This CDR3 is 15 amino acids long. CDR1 is SGHDT, CDR2 YYEEEE, per germline. The CDR3 here is CASSVDRGLGAEAFF. DNA for the CDR3: TGTGCCAGCAGCGTTGACAGGGGCCTAGGGGCTGAAGCTTTCTTT.

The chain employs TRBV10-1 and TRBJ2-3, with D unresolved. The length of the CDR3 is 14 residues. The germline V gene has CDR1 WNHNN and CDR2 SYGVQD (reference sequence). The germline V and J ends were trimmed by 8 bases and 2 bases, with 14 bases remaining between them. This chain's CDR3 is CASSPTKVTDTQYF. The CDR3, as DNA: TGCGCCAGCTCCCCGACAAAGGTCACAGATACGCAGTATTTT.

The chain combines TRBV5-8 with TRBJ1-5; TRBD1 matches 9 bases. The CDR3 contains 14 residues. Germline loops: CDR1 SGHTS, CDR2 YDEGEE. J lost 5 bases, V lost 0 bases, and 0 bases had no gene match. In DNA form, the CDR3 reads TGTGCCAGCAGCTTGGGGACAGGGGATCAGCCCCAGCATTTT. This encodes CASSLGTGDQPQHF.

This clone was seen more than once but under ten times. The CDR3 nucleotides read TGTGCCAGCAGGCCTAGGGGGAACACCGGGGAGCTGTTTTTT. Residues: CASRPRGNTGELFF. The V call is TRBV6-5, the J call TRBJ2-2, with D possibly being TRBD1 (5 bases). The CDR3 consists of 14 residues. V was clipped by 6 bases and J by 1 base, with 9 bases between them. Germline CDR1 is MNHEY and CDR2 is SVGAGI.

The chain has TRBV2 and TRBJ2-1; tentative D call: TRBD1 (6 bases). This CDR3 has 15 residues. V dropped 7 bases and J dropped 1 base, with 14 bases sitting between them. From germline, CDR1 is SNHLY and CDR2 FYNNEI. The CDR3 nucleotides read TGTGCCAGCACCCCACTACAGGGTTCCTACAATGAGCAGTTCTTC. This gives the protein CASTPLQGSYNEQFF.

The chain carries TRBV2 and TRBJ1-1; no clear D. Trimming pared 4 bases from V and 0 bases from J, leaving 6 bases between. This CDR3 comprises 13 residues. The germline V gene has CDR1 SNHLY and CDR2 FYNNEI. In DNA, the CDR3 is TGTGCCAGCAGTGGACAAGTGAACACTGAAGCTTTCTTT. As protein: CASSGQVNTEAFF.

This sequence joins TRBV7-2 and TRBJ1-2; tentative D call: TRBD1 (5 bases). Germline assignment: CDR1 SGHTA and CDR2 FQGNSA. The CDR3 contains 14 residues. Trimming cost V 1 base and J 0 bases, with 6 bases left between them. The CDR3 is CASSLGGANYGYTF. The CDR3 coding sequence is TGTGCCAGCAGCTTAGGGGGGGCTAACTATGGCTACACCTTC.

This clone was seen a single time. V usage is TRBV18 and J usage is TRBJ1-4; weak D call: TRBD1 (5 bases). This CDR3 spans 13 amino acids. CDR1 KGHSH and CDR2 LQKENI come from the germline V gene. Trimming took off 3 bases at V and 8 bases at J, with 10 bases between the two ends. As DNA, the CDR3 is TGTGCCAGCTCACCGGGGAGGGGCGAAAAACTGTTTTTT. It specifies CASSPGRGEKLFF.

Only one count was recorded for this clone. This CDR3 reads CASSRETNTEAFF. The CDR3 coding sequence is TGTGCCAGCAGCCGGGAAACAAACACTGAAGCTTTCTTT. The gene calls are TRBV7-9 and TRBJ1-1; D call uncertain. The CDR3 loop spans 13 amino acids. Trimming left V 5 bases short and J 2 bases short, with 9 bases between. CDR1 and CDR2 (germline): SEHNR, FQNEAQ (reference sequence).

The chain combines TRBV13 with TRBJ1-1; D may be TRBD1 (5 bases). The CDR3 sequence is 14 residues long. V lost 1 base and J 5 bases, leaving 11 bases between the germline ends. Germline assignment: CDR1 PRHDT and CDR2 FYEKMQ (reference sequence). The DNA of the CDR3 is TGTGCCAGCAGCTTAGAGGCGGGACGGACTGAAGCTTTCTTT. It specifies CASSLEAGRTEAFF. The full variable domain, rest sourced from reference TRBV13 and TRBJ1-1, is AAGVIQSPRHLIKEKRETATLKCYPIPRHDTVYWYQQGPGQDPQFLISFYEKMQSDKGSIPDRFSAQQFSDYHSELNMSSLELGDSALYFCASSLEAGRTEAFFGQGTRLTVV.

This clone showed up just once. The chain links TRBV27 to TRBJ2-5; TRBD1 agrees at 7 bases. The CDR3 totals 12 residues. The V gene end was trimmed by 6 bases and the J gene end by 4 bases; junction bases not matched to a gene: 2. The germline CDR1 and CDR2 sequences are MNHEY and SMNVEV (reference sequence). The CDR3 DNA reads as TGTGCCAGCAGCTACAGGGGAGAGACCCAGTACTTC. Its translation is CASSYRGETQYF.

The chain uses TRBV19 and TRBJ2-3; no reliable D call. CDR1 LNHDA and CDR2 SQIVND come from the germline V gene (reference sequence). V dropped 9 bases and J dropped 4 bases, with 14 bases sitting between them. This CDR3 is built from 13 residues. The CDR3 sequence is CASQIRGADTQYF. As DNA, the CDR3 is TGTGCCAGCCAGATCCGCGGCGCAGATACGCAGTATTTT.

The chain employs TRBV14 and TRBJ2-1; D may be TRBD2 (6 bases). Germline V gene lookup returns CDR1 SGHDN and CDR2 FVKESK. This CDR3 is 15 amino acids long. V was pared by 2 bases and J by 8 bases, with 16 bases between. The DNA for the CDR3 is TGTGCCAGCAGCCAATCCCCGCTCTGGGAGGATGAGCAGTTCTTC. Translation gives CASSQSPLWEDEQFF. Filled out from reference TRBV14 and TRBJ2-1, the complete variable domain reads EAGVTQFPSHSVIEKGQTVTLRCDPISGHDNLYWYRRVMGKEIKFLLHFVKESKQDESGMPNNRFLAERTGGTYSTLKVQPAELEDSGVYFCASSQSPLWEDEQFFGPGTRLTVL.

The chain joins TRBV6-5 to TRBJ2-7, with D possibly matching TRBD1 (7 bases). The CDR3 runs 11 residues. Germline CDR1 is MNHEY and CDR2 is SVGAGI. V was cut by 5 bases and J by 10 bases, with 12 bases left in between. CDR3: CASSRGTEQYF. CDR3 coding DNA: TGTGCCAGCAGTCGCGGGACAGAACAGTACTTC.

V is TRBV14 and J is TRBJ1-1; D is undetermined. Trimming left V 1 base short and J 1 base short, with 7 bases between. The length of the CDR3 is 14 residues. Germline values: CDR1 SGHDN, CDR2 FVKESK. The CDR3: CASSQVRGNTEAFF. CDR3 nucleotides: TGTGCCAGCAGCCAAGTGCGGGGGAACACTGAAGCTTTCTTT.